The 19 T cell receptor beta chains in this list originate from one sample, sequenced in a study of vaccination and CD4 T cells after COVID-19. Sequencing of the DNA from cultured CD4+ T cells was carried out with the Oncomine TCR Beta short-read assay. One entry per CDR3 protein results from TCRdb running MiXCR on the PCR reads. The data contain roughly 7,600 distinct CDR3 sequences, around 39% of them seen just once; the ten biggest clones take up over 10%. Treatment meaning: approximately nine-day PBMC culture with coronavirus spike peptide pools or control peptides (ViraFEST assay). Ahead of the COVID-19 pandemic (2011-2018), the CD4+ T cells of the unexposed donor were collected. No antigen has been assigned to these receptors. Sequences were obtained from CD4+ T cells from blood, cultured in vitro. The receptors stem from a human donor in good health.

There are a few counts of this clonotype. The genes are TRBV29-1 and TRBJ2-3, with 9 bases fitting TRBD2. From germline, CDR1 is SQVTM and CDR2 ANQGSEA. V was clipped by 4 bases and J by 2 bases; unmatched bases: 1. The CDR3 is 13 residues long. CDR3 nucleotides: TGCAGCGTTGGACTAGCGGTCACAGATACGCAGTATTTT. Its translation is CSVGLAVTDTQYF.

This clonotype was seen a handful of times. This chain joins TRBV18 and TRBJ1-2; possibly TRBD1 for D (5 bases). Per germline, CDR1 KGHSH and CDR2 LQKENI. The V end lost 5 bases, the J end lost 4 bases, and 17 bases lay between the germline ends. This CDR3 is 15 amino acids long. For the CDR3, the DNA is TGTGCCAGCTCAACGGACACCGGCAGAATCTATGGCTACACCTTC. Translated, it gives CASSTDTGRIYGYTF.

This clonotype was counted only a few times. The genes are TRBV7-9 and TRBJ2-1, with D tentatively TRBD1 or TRBD2 (5 bases each). CDR3 size: 12 residues. Germline-derived CDR1 and CDR2 are SEHNR and FQNEAQ (reference sequence). V lost 4 bases to trimming and J lost 8 bases, with 9 bases between them. As DNA, the CDR3 is TGTGCCAGCAGCTCAGGGAGAGATGAGCAGTTCTTC. The encoded protein is CASSSGRDEQFF.

The V and J genes are TRBV14 and TRBJ1-4, with D maybe TRBD1 (5 bases). Trimming pared 1 base from V and 8 bases from J, leaving 14 bases between. Germline CDR1 is SGHDN and CDR2 is FVKESK. This CDR3 has 15 residues. CDR3 loop: CASSQAGRVREKLFF. In DNA form, the CDR3 reads TGTGCCAGCAGCCAAGCCGGCAGGGTTCGGGAAAAACTGTTTTTT.

This clonotype showed up just a few times. V is TRBV20-1 and J is TRBJ2-3; 11 nucleotides line up with TRBD2. V lost 4 bases to trimming and J lost 2 bases; unmatched junction nucleotides: 8. CDR3 length: 16 residues. CDR1 is DFQATT, CDR2 SNEGSKA, per germline (reference sequence). The CDR3, as DNA: TGCAGTGCTAAGGCCCTAGCGGGGGGTTCCACAGATACGCAGTATTTT. This codes for CSAKALAGGSTDTQYF.

The rearrangement uses TRBV10-2 and TRBJ1-1, with TRBD1 as a possible D gene (6 bases). Germline V gene data show CDR1 as WSHSY and CDR2 as SAAADI. V lost 4 bases and J 3 bases, leaving 12 bases between the germline ends. The CDR3 sequence is 14 residues long. The CDR3 reads CASSVSRGHTEAFF. CDR3 DNA sequence: TGCGCCAGCAGTGTCTCCAGGGGACACACTGAAGCTTTCTTT.

This clonotype was observed a handful of times. This rearrangement joins TRBV20-1 to TRBJ2-2; D may match TRBD1 or TRBD2 (5 bases each). Trimming left V 5 bases short and J 2 bases short, with 15 bases between. Germline V gene sequence: CDR1 DFQATT, CDR2 SNEGSKA (reference sequence). CDR3 length: 15 residues. Written as DNA, the CDR3 is TGCAGTGCTGCCAATCGGGGCCTTAACACCGGGGAGCTGTTTTTT. Its protein product is CSAANRGLNTGELFF.

This clonotype was picked up a small number of times. The chain carries TRBV20-1 and TRBJ1-4, with 11 bases aligning to TRBD1. Looked up from germline, CDR1 is DFQATT and CDR2 is SNEGSKA (reference sequence). V gave up 4 bases and J gave up 8 bases; unmatched junction bases: 6. CDR3 length: 14 residues. In nucleotides, the CDR3 is TGCAGTGCTACTCCCGGGACAGGGGGAGAAAAACTGTTTTTT. Its protein is CSATPGTGGEKLFF.

The chain has TRBV7-2 and TRBJ1-5, with a tentative D call TRBD1 (5 bases). V was clipped by 3 bases and J by 0 bases, with 12 bases between them. From germline, CDR1 is SGHTA and CDR2 FQGNSA. This CDR3 region has 16 residues. The CDR3 sequence is CASSLGDGNSNQPQHF. In nucleotides, the CDR3 is TGTGCCAGCAGCTTGGGGGACGGGAATAGCAATCAGCCCCAGCATTTT.

The V and J genes are TRBV6-1 and TRBJ1-1; no definite D call. Germline lookup yields CDR1 MNHNS and CDR2 SASEGT. The germline V and J ends were trimmed by 5 bases and 1 base, with 17 bases remaining between them. This CDR3 contains 16 residues. Here the CDR3 reads CASSPRRRIPNTEAFF. The DNA for the CDR3 is TGTGCCAGCAGTCCGCGCCGGAGGATACCGAACACTGAAGCTTTCTTT.

V is TRBV6-2 or TRBV6-3 and J is TRBJ1-5; D call uncertain. Per the germline V gene, CDR1 is MNHEY and CDR2 is SVGEGT. This CDR3 comprises 15 residues. V lost 3 bases to trimming and J lost 5 bases, with 14 bases between them. The CDR3 nucleotides are TGTGCCAGCAGTTATGCGGGCCGAGGGCATCAGCCCCAGCATTTT. It specifies CASSYAGRGHQPQHF.

J is TRBJ1-1 and V is TRBV20-1; D might be TRBD1 (5 bases). V was cut by 0 bases and J by 4 bases, with 24 bases left in between. From germline, CDR1 is DFQATT and CDR2 SNEGSKA (reference sequence). CDR3 length equals 18 residues. The CDR3: CSARDLRRGPARVTEAFF. The CDR3 DNA reads as TGCAGTGCTAGAGATTTAAGGAGGGGCCCGGCCCGAGTCACTGAAGCTTTCTTT.

This clonotype was seen a few times. This sequence joins TRBV6-1 and TRBJ1-5, with D maybe TRBD1 (5 bases). V shed 6 bases and J shed 6 bases, with 12 bases lying between them. Germline values: CDR1 MNHNS, CDR2 SASEGT. The CDR3 extends over 13 amino acids. CDR3 in DNA: TGTGCCAGCAGGTCCGAGGGGAGTCAGCCCCAGCATTTT. Protein product: CASRSEGSQPQHF.

This chain links TRBV12-3 or TRBV12-4 with TRBJ2-7; D assignment may be TRBD1 or TRBD2 (6 bases each). The V gene lost 1 base and the J gene lost 2 bases, with 12 bases spanning the gap. The CDR3 is made up of 15 amino acids. This CDR3 reads CASSLDMGGPYEQYF. In DNA, the CDR3 is TGTGCCAGCAGTTTAGATATGGGGGGCCCCTACGAGCAGTACTTC.

V usage is TRBV7-2 and J usage is TRBJ2-5; 8 bases are shared with TRBD1. The CDR3 is made up of 13 amino acids. From germline, CDR1 is SGHTA and CDR2 FQGNSA. V dropped 6 bases and J dropped 5; count of bases not matched to a gene: 5. This CDR3 is CASRQGAGETQYF. In DNA form, the CDR3 reads TGTGCCAGCAGGCAGGGGGCGGGGGAGACCCAGTACTTC.

The gene calls are TRBV30 and TRBJ2-1; 7 bases are a match to TRBD2. V shed 3 bases, J shed 2 bases, and the junction held 1 base outside the gene matches. The germline V gene has CDR1 GTSNPN and CDR2 SVGIG (reference sequence). The CDR3 consists of 13 residues. This chain's CDR3 is CAWSRGAYNEQFF. The CDR3, as DNA: TGTGCCTGGAGCCGGGGGGCCTACAATGAGCAGTTCTTC.

This clonotype appeared once. The CDR3 region is CSARPSGLAGGSQETQYF. The CDR3 bases are TGCAGTGCTAGGCCCTCAGGGCTAGCGGGAGGTAGTCAAGAGACCCAGTACTTC. J is TRBJ2-5 and V is TRBV20-1; TRBD2 agrees at 11 bases. V lost 3 bases to trimming and J lost 2 bases; unmatched junction nucleotides: 14. Germline V gene sequence: CDR1 DFQATT, CDR2 SNEGSKA (reference sequence). The CDR3 is 18 residues long.

J is TRBJ2-7 and V is TRBV6-1; perhaps TRBD1 as D (6 bases). The V gene lost 5 bases and the J gene lost 3 bases, with 17 bases spanning the gap. Germline V lookup: CDR1 MNHNS, CDR2 SASEGT. CDR3 length equals 15 residues. CDR3: CASSNTGSPYYEQYF. In DNA form, the CDR3 reads TGTGCCAGCAGTAACACAGGGTCCCCCTACTACGAGCAGTACTTC.

The chain employs TRBV5-1 and TRBJ2-5, with 12 bases matching TRBD2. The germline CDR1 and CDR2 sequences are SGHRS and YFSETQ. V lost 3 bases, J lost 4 bases, and 4 bases stayed unmatched. The CDR3 sequence is 15 residues long. The CDR3 DNA sequence: TGCGCCAGCAGCTCGCAGACTAGCGGGAGAGAGACCCAGTACTTC. Its protein is CASSSQTSGRETQYF. Drawing the rest from reference TRBV5-1 and TRBJ2-5, the complete variable domain is KAGVTQTPRYLIKTRGQQVTLSCSPISGHRSVSWYQQTPGQGLQFLFEYFSETQRNKGNFPGRFSGRQFSNSRSEMNVSTLELGDSALYLCASSSQTSGRETQYFGPGTRLLVL.